The 18 T cell receptor beta chains in this list originate from one sample, sequenced in a study of T cell responses to AZD1222 COVID-19 vaccine. The assay was immunoSEQ multiplex PCR, and TCRdb's table has in-frame clones only and misses some. This sample has some 150,000 clones, with approximately 87% found just once. Sample: peripheral blood, taken 28 days after the second AZD1222 dose. These receptors all come from an adult who received the AZD1222 COVID-19 vaccine.

The CDR3 sequence: CAITTRPFSGAGELFF. For the CDR3, the DNA is TGTGCCATCACCACAAGACCCTTTTCAGGGGCCGGGGAGCTGTTTTTT. The chain joins TRBV10-3 to TRBJ2-2, with D maybe TRBD1 (6 bases). Trimming took 7 bases from V and 6 from J, leaving 21 bases between them. Germline V gene sequence: CDR1 ENHRY, CDR2 SYGVKD. This CDR3 has 16 residues.

This chain uses TRBV2 with TRBJ2-5; 11 positions agree with TRBD2. Germline V CDR1 and CDR2: SNHLY, FYNNEI. CDR3 length equals 15 residues. The J segment lost 0 bases and the V segment lost 5 bases, leaving 2 bases of the junction unmatched. CDR3 amino acids: CASSRLAGNQETQYF. As DNA, the CDR3 is TGTGCCAGCAGTCGACTAGCGGGAAACCAAGAGACCCAGTACTTC.

This chain uses TRBV6-5 with TRBJ1-2; 7 positions match TRBD1. The CDR3 has 14 residues. In germline, CDR1 is MNHEY, CDR2 SVGAGI. V dropped 2 bases and J dropped 7; count of bases not matched to a gene: 7. The chain's CDR3 is CASSYGHRGGGYTF. The CDR3 DNA reads as TGTGCCAGCAGTTACGGTCACAGGGGAGGTGGCTACACCTTC.

This sequence joins TRBV3-1 (or the pseudogene TRBV3-2) and TRBJ2-7; 7 bases are shared with TRBD2. The V and J ends lost 1 base and 8 bases, in that order; junction bases with no gene match: 11. Germline values: CDR1 LGHDT, CDR2 YNNKEL (reference sequence). This CDR3 has 15 amino acids. As DNA, the CDR3 is TGTGCCAGCAGCCAAGGCGGGACTACTCTGGGGAAGCAGTACTTC. Translating it yields CASSQGGTTLGKQYF.

The chain combines TRBV29-1 with TRBJ2-5, with 8 bases matching TRBD2. The V segment lost 8 bases and the J segment 5 bases; nucleotides outside the gene matches: 7. Germline lookup yields CDR1 SQVTM and CDR2 ANQGSEA. The CDR3 totals 12 residues. The CDR3 protein is CSTGTGGETQYF. The DNA of the CDR3 is TGCAGCACAGGGACGGGGGGGGAGACCCAGTACTTC.

The gene calls are TRBV7-2 and TRBJ1-1, with D hard to call. V dropped 5 bases and J dropped 1 base, with 11 bases sitting between them. CDR3 length equals 14 residues. Germline CDR1 reads SGHTA; CDR2 reads FQGNSA. CDR3 sequence (DNA): TGTGCCAGCAGCCGCGTCACAACGAACACTGAAGCTTTCTTT. This encodes CASSRVTTNTEAFF.

This chain connects TRBV4-3 to TRBJ1-4; D may be TRBD1 (5 bases). The V gene lost 1 base and the J gene lost 8 bases, with 11 bases spanning the gap. The CDR3 is made up of 14 amino acids. CDR1 is LGHNA, CDR2 YSLEER, per germline. CDR3 nucleotide sequence: TGCGCCAGCAGCCAAGGAGAAGGGGTCGAAAAACTGTTTTTT. Translation: CASSQGEGVEKLFF.

The chain is built from TRBV7-2 and TRBJ2-7; 10 bases match TRBD2. Per germline, CDR1 SGHTA and CDR2 FQGNSA. Trimming cost V 3 bases and J 7 bases; bases outside gene matches: 3. This CDR3 is 13 amino acids long. CDR3 residues: CASSLSGRGEQYF. CDR3 nucleotide sequence: TGTGCCAGCAGCTTGAGCGGGAGGGGAGAGCAGTACTTC.

J is TRBJ2-7 and V is TRBV7-2; TRBD2 matches 12 bases. Germline CDR1 SGHTA, CDR2 FQGNSA. With 0 bases clipped from V and 5 bases from J, the junction kept 5 bases outside the gene matches. The CDR3 is 16 amino acids. This CDR3 is CASSLALAGGLNEQYF. CDR3 DNA sequence: TGTGCCAGCAGCTTAGCCCTAGCGGGAGGGCTGAACGAGCAGTACTTC.

This chain links TRBV2 with TRBJ1-4; D may be TRBD1 (5 bases). Germline lookup yields CDR1 SNHLY and CDR2 FYNNEI. The CDR3 is 17 amino acids. The germline V and J ends were trimmed by 6 bases and 4 bases, with 21 bases remaining between them. In DNA form, the CDR3 reads TGTGCCAGCAGGCGACAGTCCACGTATTCGGATAATGAAAAACTGTTTTTT. The encoded protein is CASRRQSTYSDNEKLFF.

This chain uses TRBV29-1 with TRBJ1-1, with a weak D call TRBD1 (5 bases). CDR1 is SQVTM, CDR2 ANQGSEA, per germline. V lost 5 bases and J 1 base, leaving 8 bases between the germline ends. CDR3 length: 12 residues. The DNA for the CDR3 is TGCAGCGTTATGAGGGGGAACACTGAAGCTTTCTTT. Its protein product is CSVMRGNTEAFF. Drawing the rest from reference TRBV29-1 and TRBJ1-1, the complete variable domain is SAVISQKPSRDICQRGTSLTIQCQVDSQVTMMFWYRQQPGQSLTLIATANQGSEATYESGFVIDKFPISRPNLTFSTLTVSNMSPEDSSIYLCSVMRGNTEAFFGQGTRLTVV.

The chain links TRBV7-2 to TRBJ2-1; 9 bases agree with TRBD2. The CDR3 consists of 17 residues. V dropped 5 bases and J dropped 0; count of bases not matched to a gene: 8. CDR1 is SGHTA, CDR2 FQGNSA, per germline. The CDR3 is CASSEGGLADSYNEQFF. The CDR3 coding sequence is TGTGCCAGCAGCGAAGGGGGACTAGCCGACTCCTACAATGAGCAGTTCTTC.

This clone is deemed medium-sized (0.01 to 0.1%). CDR3 in amino acids: CASSQGGQGRVSEAFF. CDR3 coding DNA: TGCGCCAGCAGCCAAGGAGGGCAGGGGCGCGTATCTGAAGCTTTCTTT. The V gene is TRBV4-1, the J gene TRBJ1-1; TRBD1 is a possible D gene (6 bases). The CDR3 runs to 16 residues. Per germline, CDR1 MGHRA and CDR2 YSYEKL. The ends were cut back, 1 base at V and 6 bases at J, with 18 bases in the middle.

V gene TRBV6-2 or TRBV6-3 combines with J gene TRBJ1-2, with 9 bases fitting TRBD1. Germline CDR1 is MNHEY and CDR2 is SVGEGT. Trimming at V came to 6 bases and at J to 4 bases, leaving 9 bases not matched to a gene. CDR3 length: 15 residues. CDR3 loop: CASSLLPGQGYGYTF. The DNA of the CDR3 is TGTGCCAGCAGCTTACTCCCGGGACAGGGCTATGGCTACACCTTC.

This clone was detected only once. The chain employs TRBV19 and TRBJ1-4; the D gene is possibly TRBD1 (5 bases). Trimming left V 9 bases short and J 0 bases short, with 11 bases between. This CDR3 comprises 14 residues. Germline CDR1 reads LNHDA; CDR2 reads SQIVND (reference sequence). The CDR3 coding sequence is TGTGCCAGCCGAGACAGATCAACTAATGAAAAACTGTTTTTT. It specifies CASRDRSTNEKLFF. Using reference TRBV19 and TRBJ1-4 for the parts outside the CDR3, the full variable domain is DGGITQSPKYLFRKEGQNVTLSCEQNLNHDAMYWYRQDPGQGLRLIYYSQIVNDFQKGDIAEGYSVSREKKESFPLTVTSAQKNPTAFYLCASRDRSTNEKLFFGSGTQLSVL.

This chain links TRBV5-1 with TRBJ2-1, with TRBD2 identical over 11 bases. V gave up 8 bases and J gave up 7 bases; unmatched junction bases: 14. The CDR3 has 16 amino acids. Germline V gives CDR1 SGHRS, CDR2 YFSETQ. The CDR3 coding sequence is TGCGCCAGTTACGCCTTAGCGGGAGGGCCCGCGAATGAGCAGTTCTTC. Translating it yields CASYALAGGPANEQFF. The whole variable domain, filled in from reference TRBV5-1 and TRBJ2-1, reads KAGVTQTPRYLIKTRGQQVTLSCSPISGHRSVSWYQQTPGQGLQFLFEYFSETQRNKGNFPGRFSGRQFSNSRSEMNVSTLELGDSALYLCASYALAGGPANEQFFGPGTRLTVL.

The CDR3 DNA is TGTGCCACCAGAAGGGGAGTGAACACTGAAGCTTTCTTT. Protein sequence: CATRRGVNTEAFF. The chain couples TRBV15 to TRBJ1-1; D might be TRBD1 (5 bases). Looked up from germline, CDR1 is LNHNV and CDR2 is YYDKDF (reference sequence). The germline V and J ends were trimmed by 6 bases and 0 bases, with 8 bases remaining between them. This CDR3 is 13 amino acids long.

This clone has a single count. The CDR3 DNA is TGTGCCAGTAGCTCCGGGGCCCTCGCTCGTGGCTACACCTTC. The encoded protein is CASSSGALARGYTF. The genes are TRBV19 and TRBJ1-2, with D possibly TRBD1 on 5 matching bases. V was cut by 6 bases and J by 7 bases, with 18 bases left in between. This CDR3 is 14 amino acids long. Per the germline V gene, CDR1 is LNHDA and CDR2 is SQIVND (reference sequence).